The T cell receptor beta chain described here comes from a study of T cell changes during pregnancy in multiple sclerosis. Trimming removed 5 bases at V and 0 bases at J, with 10 bases between. The CDR3 consists of 14 residues. The V gene's germline CDR1 is LNHNV and CDR2 YYDKDF (reference sequence). TCRdb keeps only in-frame clones here, not all; method: immunoSEQ multiplex PCR. In the table there are over 50,000 clones, 92% of which are singletons. The sequencing used peripheral blood, collected in the first trimester of pregnancy. The chain links TRBV15 to TRBJ1-1, with D unresolved. This receptor was obtained from a female donor with multiple sclerosis, enrolled in a pregnancy study. As DNA, the CDR3 is TGTGCCACCAGCCAAGTGACAATGAACACTGAAGCTTTCTTT. Its protein product is CATSQVTMNTEAFF.